Included here is one T cell receptor (beta chain) sequence, with context. This clonotype was recorded many times. No cognate antigen has been identified for it. Base qualities are missing; no much larger clone stands one base away. TCR beta CDR3 regions were amplified from RNA transcripts. For the first round of RT-PCR on the TCR CDR3, the HTBI primer set was used together with the Qiagen OneStep RT-PCR kit. Libraries were constructed in a second round of multiplex PCR, after which size selection and purification were performed. Libraries were sequenced paired-end with 100 bp reads on an Illumina HiSeq2000. The authors' analysis ran thus. Raw data were processed with SOAPnuke, discarding reads with adapters, uncalled bases, mean Phred below 15, or no exact constant-primer or identifier match. High-quality paired reads were merged using COPE v1.2.5, and each unique nucleotide sequence was defined as a clonotype. Clonotypes were aligned to IMGT TRBV, TRBD and TRBJ reference segments using MiTCR v1.1. Analysis was restricted to V-J combinations with a frequency above 0.0001, which covered approximately 99% of repertoires. A TCS score was defined as the ratio of F50 (clonal expansion) to E x V (chaos), with BLOSUM62-based TCRdist applied between CDR3 peptides within each V-J. Welch's t-statistics and random forest reduced 450 to 600 V-J features to roughly 13, which were used in a naive Bayes classifier (R e1071). Clones were called with MiXCR by TCRdb after fastp trimmed the public reads at Q25, and only in-frame beta chains were retained. Records with the same CDR3 protein are collapsed into one entry carrying the most frequent genes and DNA. The V and J calls reflect TCRdb's pipeline rather than the authors' work. This sample is represented by roughly 570,000 distinct CDR3 sequences; more than 15% of them were singletons. Less than 9.5% of the sample comes from the top ten.

The data originate from a study of T cells in Graves' hyperthyroidism and ophthalmopathy (dated 2019 in TCRdb). For the wider study: Peripheral blood was collected at initial diagnosis, before any treatment. A discovery cohort of about 100 patients, about 44 with Graves' ophthalmopathy and approximately 57 with stable Graves' hyperthyroidism, was used to find distinguishing TCR V-J signatures. An independent validation cohort of around 19 hyperthyroidism patients and 17 patients who later progressed to ophthalmopathy tested prospective prediction of ophthalmopathy. The roughly 90 discovery patients were divided at random into training and test sets in a 7:3 ratio. In about six Graves' hyperthyroidism patients, the study also compared T-cell repertoires from thyroid tissue with T-cell repertoires from blood. Following sampling, methimazole starting at 30 mg daily was given to hyperthyroidism patients, and high-dose intravenous methylprednisolone was given to ophthalmopathy patients. The paper describes TCR Vbeta CDR3 sequencing of fewer than 150 peripheral blood samples, made up of about 41 ophthalmopathy patients, around 73 hyperthyroidism patients and roughly 17 progressor patients.

What the work shows at the level of the full study, not this receptor alone: In validation, the model predicted progression to ophthalmopathy with around 71% sensitivity and approximately 78% specificity, a median of roughly seven months before onset. A 13 V-J signature model separated ophthalmopathy from stable hyperthyroidism, with roughly 88% sensitivity and about 81% specificity in cross-validation and 80%/75% in testing. No statistical method was used to fix the sample size in advance, and group allocation was not hidden from the investigators. Most expanded thyroid clonotypes (frequency above 0.001) were also detected in blood, suggesting blood repertoires may reflect thyroid immune responses.

Stable Graves' hyperthyroidism was defined as no progression to ophthalmopathy during 18 months of follow-up. The hyperthyroidism patients were between 18 and 65 years old and newly diagnosed, with a disease duration of less than 2 months. Patients with uncontrolled infections, other autoimmune diseases, pregnancy or lactation were excluded. Diagnoses were based on clinical symptoms, serum thyroxine and TRAb, thyroid ultrasound and orbital computed tomography. PBMCs were isolated from about 10 ml of fresh peripheral blood by Ficoll-Paque density gradient centrifugation. Total RNA was extracted using Trizol reagent, and RNA quality was assessed on an Agilent 2100 Bioanalyzer. V and J are truncated by 2 bases and 5 bases respectively, leaving an intervening sequence of 3 bases. Via the germline V gene (reference sequence), CDR1 is LGHDT and CDR2 YNNKEL. Spanning cysteine to phenylalanine, the CDR3 consists of 12 amino acids. Only CDR3 DNA remains: 36 bases, in frame from the first base.

Sequenced input: blood. Recombination joined TRBV3-1 with TRBJ1-4, with no confident D gene call. The sequence derives from a young woman with Graves' hyperthyroidism. The DNA sequence is given as TGTGCCAGCAGCCAACGAAATGAAAAACTGTTTTTT. Translated, this gives CASSQRNEKLFF.